This is a list of T cell receptor beta chains from one sample in a study of T cell changes during pregnancy in multiple sclerosis. Profiled with immunoSEQ multiplex PCR; TCRdb holds only in-frame clones, not every one. Of over 70,000 clones in the sample, 80% to 95% were seen once. The specimen was peripheral blood, collected in the third trimester of pregnancy. The receptors shown here come from a female donor in good health, enrolled as a control in a pregnancy study. CDR3s include the opening cysteine and the closing phenylalanine or tryptophan. Fields, in order: J gene, D gene, clone size, V gene, CDR3 DNA, CDR3 protein. D genes are given only for firm matches. Some rows mark clone size as missing; the rest say once, few, many or name a class of expanded clone.

j_gene: TRBJ1-5
d_gene: NA
abundance: once
v_gene: TRBV28
CDR3nt: TGTGCCAGCAGTTTGGCAGGGTCGGGGACTTTAAGCAATCAGCCCCAGCATTTT
CDR3aa: CASSLAGSGTLSNQPQHF

j_gene: TRBJ1-5
d_gene: NA
abundance: NA
v_gene: TRBV5-1
CDR3nt: TGCGCCAGCAGCTTGGGACAGACTAGCAATCAGCCCCAGCATTTT
CDR3aa: CASSLGQTSNQPQHF

j_gene: TRBJ2-3
d_gene: NA
abundance: NA
v_gene: TRBV28
CDR3nt: TGTGCCAGCAGTTTCCCCCGAGACTCTAGCACAGATACGCAGTATTTT
CDR3aa: CASSFPRDSSTDTQYF

j_gene: TRBJ2-7
d_gene: NA
abundance: NA
v_gene: TRBV13
CDR3nt: TGTGCCAGCGGAGAGGAGGAGCAGTACTTC
CDR3aa: CASGEEEQYF

j_gene: TRBJ2-1
d_gene: NA
abundance: NA
v_gene: TRBV18
CDR3nt: TGTGCCAGCTCACCACCCTCAGGGGAAAACCCCTACAATGAGCAGTTCTTC
CDR3aa: CASSPPSGENPYNEQFF

j_gene: TRBJ2-3
d_gene: TRBD2
abundance: NA
v_gene: TRBV11-3
CDR3nt: TGTGCCAGCAGCAAATACGTAGCGGGGGGGCCAGATACGCAGTATTTT
CDR3aa: CASSKYVAGGPDTQYF

j_gene: TRBJ1-4
d_gene: NA
abundance: NA
v_gene: TRBV19
CDR3nt: TGTGCCAGTAGAGAACAGGGAACAAATGAAAAACTGTTTTTT
CDR3aa: CASREQGTNEKLFF

j_gene: TRBJ2-7
d_gene: NA
abundance: NA
v_gene: TRBV15
CDR3nt: TGTGCCACCAGCAGAGAACTAGAATACGAGCAGTACTTC
CDR3aa: CATSRELEYEQYF

j_gene: TRBJ1-1
d_gene: NA
abundance: NA
v_gene: TRBV28
CDR3nt: TGTGCCAGCAGTTCTTTGACATGGAACACTGAAGCTTTCTTT
CDR3aa: CASSSLTWNTEAFF

j_gene: TRBJ2-7
d_gene: NA
abundance: NA
v_gene: TRBV4-2
CDR3nt: TGTGCCGGCAGCCGGGACTCCCAGGCCCTATACGAGCAGTACTTC
CDR3aa: CAGSRDSQALYEQYF

j_gene: TRBJ2-1
d_gene: NA
abundance: NA
v_gene: TRBV7-8
CDR3nt: TGTGCCAGCAGCTTAGAGGTTATGGGTAGCTCTGGCAATGAGCAGTTCTTC
CDR3aa: CASSLEVMGSSGNEQFF

j_gene: TRBJ1-1
d_gene: NA
abundance: NA
v_gene: TRBV7-9
CDR3nt: TGTGCCAGCAGCTTGGGGGCCGTGGGGGCTGAAGCTTTCTTT
CDR3aa: CASSLGAVGAEAFF

j_gene: TRBJ2-3
d_gene: NA
abundance: NA
v_gene: TRBV6-4
CDR3nt: TGTGCCAGCAGTGAAACTGCGGGGACTACAGATACGCAGTATTTT
CDR3aa: CASSETAGTTDTQYF

j_gene: TRBJ2-5
d_gene: NA
abundance: NA
v_gene: TRBV30
CDR3nt: TGTGCCTGGAGTAGGGGGATCCCAGAGACCCAGTACTTC
CDR3aa: CAWSRGIPETQYF

j_gene: TRBJ2-1
d_gene: NA
abundance: NA
v_gene: TRBV18
CDR3nt: TGTGCCAGCTCACCCGGGGGTGGGATCTCCTACAATGAGCAGTTCTTC
CDR3aa: CASSPGGGISYNEQFF

j_gene: TRBJ2-4
d_gene: NA
abundance: NA
v_gene: TRBV18
CDR3nt: TGTGCCAGCTCACCACGGGGGGTAACCTCTGGCGGAGCCAAAAACATTCAGTACTTC
CDR3aa: CASSPRGVTSGGAKNIQYF

j_gene: TRBJ2-7
d_gene: NA
abundance: NA
v_gene: TRBV29-1
CDR3nt: TGCAGCGTTGAGGCCAGGGGATACGAGCAGTACTTC
CDR3aa: CSVEARGYEQYF

j_gene: TRBJ1-6
d_gene: NA
abundance: NA
v_gene: TRBV28
CDR3nt: TGTGCCAGCAGTTTCCCCCGAGTCGAAAATTCACCCCTCCACTTT
CDR3aa: CASSFPRVENSPLHF

j_gene: TRBJ1-4
d_gene: TRBD1
abundance: NA
v_gene: TRBV5-4
CDR3nt: TGTGCCAGCAGCCGGGACAGAAATAATGAAAAACTGTTTTTT
CDR3aa: CASSRDRNNEKLFF

j_gene: TRBJ2-3
d_gene: TRBD1
abundance: NA
v_gene: TRBV29-1
CDR3nt: TGCAGCGTTGACAGGGGGAATACGCAGTATTTT
CDR3aa: CSVDRGNTQYF

j_gene: TRBJ2-3
d_gene: NA
abundance: NA
v_gene: TRBV21-1
CDR3nt: TGTGCCAGCAGTCTAGCGGGAGTGGGCACAGATACGCAGTATTTT
CDR3aa: CASSLAGVGTDTQYF

j_gene: TRBJ1-1
d_gene: NA
abundance: NA
v_gene: TRBV15
CDR3nt: TGTGCCACCAGCGGGACGGGGGCTGAAGCTTTCTTT
CDR3aa: CATSGTGAEAFF

j_gene: TRBJ2-1
d_gene: NA
abundance: NA
v_gene: TRBV18
CDR3nt: TGTGCCAGCTCACAATTACAGATTGAGCAGTTCTTC
CDR3aa: CASSQLQIEQFF

j_gene: TRBJ2-7
d_gene: NA
abundance: NA
v_gene: TRBV25-1
CDR3nt: TGTGCCAGCAGTAATCCGGCGGTTCCCACCGAGTACTTC
CDR3aa: CASSNPAVPTEYF

j_gene: TRBJ1-1
d_gene: NA
abundance: few
v_gene: TRBV9
CDR3nt: TGTGCCAGCAGCGCCCTTAGCGGGAACTCTGAAGCTTTCTTT
CDR3aa: CASSALSGNSEAFF

j_gene: TRBJ2-1
d_gene: TRBD2
abundance: NA
v_gene: TRBV27
CDR3nt: TGTGCCAGCAGTTTATATCCGCGGGAGGGCCTCGGGAATGAGCAGTTCTTC
CDR3aa: CASSLYPREGLGNEQFF

j_gene: TRBJ1-4
d_gene: NA
abundance: NA
v_gene: TRBV5-1
CDR3nt: TGCGCCAGCAGGGGCCGGGGTGAAAAACTGTTTTTT
CDR3aa: CASRGRGEKLFF

j_gene: TRBJ1-2
d_gene: TRBD1
abundance: NA
v_gene: TRBV7-2
CDR3nt: TGTGCCAGCAGCTTTTATCGGGACAGGGGTGGCTACACCTTC
CDR3aa: CASSFYRDRGGYTF

j_gene: TRBJ2-3
d_gene: NA
abundance: NA
v_gene: TRBV16
CDR3nt: TGTGCCAGCAGCCAATCGGGGGGGCTCGATACGCAGTATTTT
CDR3aa: CASSQSGGLDTQYF

j_gene: TRBJ2-7
d_gene: NA
abundance: NA
v_gene: TRBV28
CDR3nt: TGTGCCAGCAAGTCTCCAGGAAACTACGAGCAGTACTTC
CDR3aa: CASKSPGNYEQYF

j_gene: TRBJ2-1
d_gene: NA
abundance: NA
v_gene: TRBV6-6
CDR3nt: TGTGCCAGCAGTTACGGACAGAGAAGAAACAATGAGCAGTTCTTC
CDR3aa: CASSYGQRRNNEQFF

j_gene: TRBJ1-4
d_gene: TRBD1
abundance: once
v_gene: TRBV7-9
CDR3nt: TGTGCCAGCAGCCCGCAACAGGGGGGCGATGAAAAACTGTTTTTT
CDR3aa: CASSPQQGGDEKLFF

j_gene: TRBJ1-6
d_gene: TRBD1
abundance: few
v_gene: TRBV13
CDR3nt: TGTGCCAACAGAACCGGGACAGGGGACTATAATTCACCCCTCCACTTT
CDR3aa: CANRTGTGDYNSPLHF

j_gene: TRBJ2-5
d_gene: TRBD1
abundance: once
v_gene: TRBV28
CDR3nt: TGTGCCAGCAGTTCCCCGGGACAGGGATGGGAGACCCAGTACTTC
CDR3aa: CASSSPGQGWETQYF

j_gene: TRBJ2-4
d_gene: TRBD1
abundance: once
v_gene: TRBV18
CDR3nt: TGTGCCAGCTCACCACCGGGACAGGTCCTAAACATTCAGTACTTC
CDR3aa: CASSPPGQVLNIQYF

j_gene: TRBJ2-7
d_gene: NA
abundance: once
v_gene: TRBV6-5
CDR3nt: TGTGCCAGCAGTGGCGGGAACGAGCAGTACTTC
CDR3aa: CASSGGNEQYF

j_gene: TRBJ2-1
d_gene: TRBD2
abundance: NA
v_gene: TRBV7-2
CDR3nt: TGTGCCAGCAGCTTATACGGGGGGGCCTCCTACAATGAGCAGTTCTTC
CDR3aa: CASSLYGGASYNEQFF

j_gene: TRBJ2-7
d_gene: TRBD1
abundance: NA
v_gene: TRBV9
CDR3nt: TGTGCCAGCAGCCCAGGACAGGGGGCGACCTACGAGCAGTACTTC
CDR3aa: CASSPGQGATYEQYF

j_gene: TRBJ2-2
d_gene: TRBD1
abundance: NA
v_gene: TRBV29-1
CDR3nt: TGCAGCGTTGGGGCAGGGGGTATCCCCGGGGAGCTGTTTTTT
CDR3aa: CSVGAGGIPGELFF

j_gene: TRBJ2-7
d_gene: TRBD1
abundance: NA
v_gene: TRBV2
CDR3nt: TGTGCCAGCATCGACGGGACAGAAAAAAACCTGGGGGAGCAGTACTTC
CDR3aa: CASIDGTEKNLGEQYF

j_gene: TRBJ2-5
d_gene: TRBD2
abundance: NA
v_gene: TRBV9
CDR3nt: TGTGCCAGCAGCGTAGGACTAGCGGGAGGGTACCAAGAGACCCAGTACTTC
CDR3aa: CASSVGLAGGYQETQYF

j_gene: TRBJ1-2
d_gene: TRBD1
abundance: NA
v_gene: TRBV27
CDR3nt: TGTGCCAGCAGTTCGACGACAGGGCCCCTCTATGGCTACACCTTC
CDR3aa: CASSSTTGPLYGYTF

j_gene: TRBJ1-5
d_gene: NA
abundance: once
v_gene: TRBV7-9
CDR3nt: TGTGCCAGCAGCTTAGGTGATAGGGAGGATCAGCCCCAGCATTTT
CDR3aa: CASSLGDREDQPQHF

j_gene: TRBJ2-5
d_gene: NA
abundance: NA
v_gene: TRBV5-4
CDR3nt: TGTGCCAGCAGCTTGGTCGCGGGACACCAAGAGACCCAGTACTTC
CDR3aa: CASSLVAGHQETQYF

j_gene: TRBJ2-7
d_gene: TRBD2
abundance: NA
v_gene: TRBV28
CDR3nt: TGTGCCAGCAGAACAAGCGGGAGGGCCAGATGGGGGCAGTACTTC
CDR3aa: CASRTSGRARWGQYF

j_gene: TRBJ2-1
d_gene: TRBD1
abundance: NA
v_gene: TRBV7-3
CDR3nt: TGTGCCAGCAGCTATGGGACAGGTGGAAATGAGCAGTTCTTC
CDR3aa: CASSYGTGGNEQFF

j_gene: TRBJ2-7
d_gene: TRBD1
abundance: NA
v_gene: TRBV28
CDR3nt: TGTGCCAGCACTCCTCTTGGGTCGGGACAGGCTCCTGGCGAGCAGTACTTC
CDR3aa: CASTPLGSGQAPGEQYF

j_gene: TRBJ1-1
d_gene: NA
abundance: NA
v_gene: TRBV5-1
CDR3nt: TGCGCCAGCACCCTGGCGGGCAGGGGGAACACTGAAGCTTTCTTT
CDR3aa: CASTLAGRGNTEAFF

j_gene: TRBJ1-2
d_gene: NA
abundance: NA
v_gene: TRBV30
CDR3nt: TGTGCCTGGAGTACGGGGGGGGACTATGGCTACACCTTC
CDR3aa: CAWSTGGDYGYTF

j_gene: TRBJ2-7
d_gene: NA
abundance: once
v_gene: TRBV28
CDR3nt: TGTGCCAGCAGACCTCACTCAGGTACCCTCTACGAGCAGTACTTC
CDR3aa: CASRPHSGTLYEQYF

j_gene: TRBJ2-7
d_gene: NA
abundance: NA
v_gene: TRBV7-2
CDR3nt: TGTGCCAGCAGCCCCGACAGGCAAAGATTGTCCTACGAGCAGTACTTC
CDR3aa: CASSPDRQRLSYEQYF

j_gene: TRBJ1-2
d_gene: TRBD1
abundance: NA
v_gene: TRBV18
CDR3nt: TGTGCCAGCTCACCACAGCAACAGGGGAACTATGGCTACACCTTC
CDR3aa: CASSPQQQGNYGYTF

j_gene: TRBJ2-1
d_gene: NA
abundance: NA
v_gene: TRBV4-1
CDR3nt: TGCGCCAGCAGCCAAGTGTTGGCGGTCCGCTCCTACAATGAGCAGTTCTTC
CDR3aa: CASSQVLAVRSYNEQFF

j_gene: TRBJ2-3
d_gene: NA
abundance: NA
v_gene: TRBV7-5
CDR3nt: TGTGTCAGAAGCTTAGCGCTTCCTAGCGTGGCAGATACGCAGTATTTT
CDR3aa: CVRSLALPSVADTQYF